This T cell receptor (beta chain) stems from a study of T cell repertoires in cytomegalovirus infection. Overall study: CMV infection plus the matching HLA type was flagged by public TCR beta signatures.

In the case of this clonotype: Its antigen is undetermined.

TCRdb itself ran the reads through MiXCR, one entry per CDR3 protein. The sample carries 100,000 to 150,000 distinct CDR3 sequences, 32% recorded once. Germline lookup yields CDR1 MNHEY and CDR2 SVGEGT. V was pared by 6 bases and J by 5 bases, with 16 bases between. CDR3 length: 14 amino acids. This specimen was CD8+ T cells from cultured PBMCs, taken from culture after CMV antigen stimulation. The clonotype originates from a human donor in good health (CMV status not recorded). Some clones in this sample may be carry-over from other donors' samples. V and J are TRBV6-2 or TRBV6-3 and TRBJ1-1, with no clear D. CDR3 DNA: TGTGCCAGCAGCCAAGACGGGTGGGGAACTGAAGCTTTCTTT. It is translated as CASSQDGWGTEAFF.